This TCR beta chain was identified in a study of blood T cell repertoires in COVID-19. About the research overall: The United States, Italy and Spain supplied acute and convalescent COVID-19 samples. PBMCs, B-cell-depleted T cells, or T cells provided the cDNA or gDNA that made up the material.

Original processing notes: Cell counts per sample came from amplifying reference gene primers. Measured with immunoSEQ multiplex PCR; TCRdb has only the in-frame clones, and not every one. V and J calls plus clone size are reproduced from that table; the DNA served to infer D and trimming. This sample carries around 110,000 clones, over 55% of them seen once, and the ten largest clones take approximately 0.9%. From germline, CDR1 is GTSNPN and CDR2 SVGIG (reference sequence). V was clipped by 3 bases and J by 6 bases, with 8 bases between them. The CDR3 has 12 residues. V is TRBV30 and J is TRBJ2-2; D is uncertain. The sequencing sample was made of peripheral blood. The source of this sequence is a human donor with acute or convalescent COVID-19. The donor label of this sample is uncertain. Here the CDR3 reads CAWSRPPGELFF. The CDR3 region has the DNA TGTGCCTGGAGCAGGCCCCCCGGGGAGCTGTTTTTT.